Below are 22 T cell receptor beta chains sequenced from a single sample in a study of blood T cells in healthy people across ages. Next came a second PCR, run for about 7 to 12 cycles, which used a sample-barcoded 5' primer along with a J-beta primer mix. One entry per CDR3 protein, called by TCRdb with MiXCR from the 5' RACE reads. The sample includes nearly 1 million distinct CDR3 sequences, roughly 51% of them seen just once. Sequencing was done on a sample of blood. These receptors came from a woman in her sixties or seventies in good health.

The chain uses TRBV7-8 and TRBJ2-3; 9 nucleotides align to TRBD1. The ends lost 4 bases at V and 2 bases at J; junction bases unmatched: 10. Per germline, CDR1 SGHVS and CDR2 FQNEAQ. The CDR3 has 17 amino acids. In nucleotides, the CDR3 is TGTGCCAGCAGCTCGGACAGGGGCCCTCCATTCACAGATACGCAGTATTTT. Encoded protein: CASSSDRGPPFTDTQYF.

This clonotype was picked up one time. The chain links TRBV14 to TRBJ2-5; no clear D. The length of the CDR3 is 13 residues. V was trimmed by 0 bases and J by 11 bases, leaving 13 bases between them. CDR1 is SGHDN and CDR2 is FVKESK in the germline V gene. CDR3 protein: CASSQDRFREQYF. CDR3 nucleotide sequence: TGTGCCAGCAGCCAAGATCGATTCCGAGAGCAGTACTTC.

This clonotype was recorded a few times. The chain recombines TRBV20-1 with TRBJ2-3; no definite D call. The V gene lost 4 bases and the J gene lost 1 base, with 9 bases spanning the gap. The length of the CDR3 is 13 residues. From germline, CDR1 is DFQATT and CDR2 SNEGSKA (reference sequence). This chain's CDR3 is CSAIETGTDTQYF. The CDR3 region has the DNA TGCAGTGCTATCGAAACTGGCACAGATACGCAGTATTTT.

V and J are TRBV11-2 and TRBJ1-1; no definite D call. This CDR3 contains 12 residues. Per the germline V gene, CDR1 is SGHAT and CDR2 is FQNNGV. Trimming removed 10 bases at V and 2 bases at J, with 11 bases between. CDR3 in amino acids: CAILGNNTEAFF. The CDR3 bases are TGTGCCATCCTTGGGAACAACACTGAAGCTTTCTTT.

This clonotype was seen only a few times. The rearrangement links TRBV20-1 to TRBJ2-7; D is unclear. Germline lookup yields CDR1 DFQATT and CDR2 SNEGSKA (reference sequence). CDR3 length: 12 residues. Trimming removed 0 bases at V and 2 bases at J, with 5 bases between. The CDR3 is CSARDDPYEQYF. In DNA, the CDR3 is TGCAGTGCTAGAGATGACCCCTACGAGCAGTACTTC.

This clonotype was counted a few times. The V call is TRBV10-3, the J call TRBJ2-4, with 10 bases lining up with TRBD1. Trimming at V came to 2 bases and at J to 7 bases, leaving 5 bases not matched to a gene. The germline V gene encodes CDR1 ENHRY and CDR2 SYGVKD. There are 15 residues in the CDR3. DNA for the CDR3: TGTGCCATCAGTGAGCCTGGACAGGGGGGCAACATTCAGTACTTC. Its translation is CAISEPGQGGNIQYF.

This clonotype was detected only a few times. This rearrangement joins TRBV11-3 to TRBJ2-3; 10 bases fit TRBD2. V lost 1 base, J lost 5 bases, and 6 bases stayed unmatched. CDR1 and CDR2 (germline): SGHNT, YENEEA. The CDR3 loop spans 16 amino acids. The CDR3 nucleotides are TGTGCCAGCAGCTTAGGCCTAGCGGGAGCAGTAGATACGCAGTATTTT. Translating it yields CASSLGLAGAVDTQYF.

As for this clonotype: At one end the junction does not follow the germline gene, possibly because of a read error. The rearrangement joins TRBV5-1 to TRBJ2-6, with D possibly TRBD2 on 6 matching bases. Germline assignment: CDR1 SGHRS and CDR2 YFSETQ. This CDR3 has 17 residues. CDR3 in DNA: TGCGCCAGCAACTTGCGGGGTACAAGCTCTGGGGCCAACGTCCTGACTTTC. Protein: CASNLRGTSSGANVLTF.

The chain is built from TRBV5-6 and TRBJ2-7; 9 nucleotides line up with TRBD1. The CDR3 runs to 15 residues. V gave up 2 bases and J gave up 1 base; unmatched junction bases: 4. The germline CDR1 and CDR2 sequences are SGHDT and YYEEEE. CDR3 sequence reads: CASSFGTGRSYEQYF. CDR3 sequence (DNA): TGTGCCAGCAGCTTTGGGACAGGGAGATCCTACGAGCAGTACTTC.

The chain couples TRBV9 to TRBJ2-7, with D possibly TRBD2 on 5 matching bases. The DNA end favors TRBJ2-5, so the J call may be wrong. Germline V gene sequence: CDR1 SGDLS, CDR2 YYNGEE. This CDR3 has 16 amino acids. The CDR3 DNA reads as TGTGCCAGCAGCGTAGGCGGGCAGCCTCTAAGGGAGACCCAGTACTTC. Encoded protein: CASSVGGQPLRETQYF.

The rearrangement uses TRBV2 and TRBJ2-1; 7 bases agree with TRBD2. Germline V gene sequence: CDR1 SNHLY, CDR2 FYNNEI. The J segment lost 9 bases and the V segment lost 3 bases, leaving 11 bases of the junction unmatched. This CDR3 contains 15 residues. CDR3 amino acids: CASSDSGSRRSEQFF. The CDR3 bases are TGTGCCAGCAGTGATAGCGGGTCTAGACGGAGTGAGCAGTTCTTC.

This clonotype came up a few times. The genes are TRBV15 and TRBJ1-6, with 8 bases matching TRBD1. V lost 3 bases to trimming and J lost 6 bases; unmatched junction nucleotides: 4. Germline V gives CDR1 LNHNV, CDR2 YYDKDF (reference sequence). The CDR3 covers 15 residues. CDR3 residues: CATSRRDRSNSPLHF. In DNA, the CDR3 is TGTGCCACCAGCAGGCGGGACAGGTCTAATTCACCCCTCCACTTT.

The CDR3 loop is CSARFSSGSYEQYF. The CDR3 nucleotides are TGCAGTGCTAGATTTTCTAGCGGGAGCTACGAGCAGTACTTC. J is TRBJ2-7 and V is TRBV20-1; 10 nucleotides agree with TRBD2. The germline V gene encodes CDR1 DFQATT and CDR2 SNEGSKA (reference sequence). CDR3 size: 14 residues. Trimming at V came to 2 bases and at J to 3 bases, leaving 4 bases not matched to a gene.

The genes are TRBV27 and TRBJ2-7, with D possibly called TRBD1 or TRBD2 (5 bases each). The V gene's germline CDR1 is MNHEY and CDR2 SMNVEV (reference sequence). CDR3 length equals 15 residues. The V end lost 4 bases, the J end lost 1 base, and 14 bases lay between the germline ends. The CDR3 nucleotides read TGTGCCAGCAGTTCACCCCGGGACGGATCCTACGAGCAGTACTTC. Protein: CASSSPRDGSYEQYF.

The chain uses TRBV20-1 and TRBJ2-1, with TRBD2 identical over 9 bases. This CDR3 has 15 residues. The trim removed 6 bases at V and 6 bases at J, leaving 12 bases unmatched. Germline CDR1 and CDR2: DFQATT and SNEGSKA (reference sequence). CDR3 region: CSAQQTSGELNEQFF. The CDR3 nucleotides are TGCAGTGCGCAACAGACTAGCGGCGAACTCAATGAGCAGTTCTTC.

This clonotype was observed a handful of times. This chain uses TRBV27 with TRBJ1-2, with TRBD1 as a possible D gene (5 bases). There are 14 residues in the CDR3. Germline V gives CDR1 MNHEY, CDR2 SMNVEV (reference sequence). Trimming left V 5 bases short and J 8 bases short, with 18 bases between. The chain's CDR3 is CASSRYGGEGGYTF. The CDR3 nucleotides read TGTGCCAGCAGTCGATACGGGGGGGAAGGAGGCTACACCTTC.

J is TRBJ2-3 and V is TRBV6-1, with 10 bases aligning to TRBD2. The J segment lost 6 bases and the V segment lost 4 bases, leaving 10 bases of the junction unmatched. CDR1 MNHNS and CDR2 SASEGT come from the germline V gene. CDR3 length: 16 amino acids. The CDR3 loop reads CASSVGAGGPWDTQYF. The CDR3 DNA follows: TGTGCCAGCAGTGTAGGAGCGGGAGGGCCTTGGGATACGCAGTATTTT.

This clonotype was seen a handful of times. V is TRBV28 and J is TRBJ2-5, with 9 bases identical to TRBD2. Germline CDR1 is MDHEN and CDR2 is SYDVKM. V lost 5 bases, J lost 3 bases, and 7 bases stayed unmatched. The CDR3 is made up of 15 amino acids. The CDR3 sequence: CASSQMTSGKETQYF. The CDR3 DNA reads TGTGCCAGCAGTCAGATGACTAGCGGTAAAGAGACCCAGTACTTC.

The chain joins TRBV12-3 or TRBV12-4 to TRBJ1-1, with TRBD1 identical over 7 bases. The trim removed 5 bases at V and 6 bases at J, leaving 12 bases unmatched. The CDR3 covers 15 residues. The chain's CDR3 is CASSAPGTVRAEAFF. CDR3 DNA sequence: TGTGCCAGCAGTGCCCCCGGGACAGTTCGGGCTGAAGCTTTCTTT.

The chain has TRBV4-1 and TRBJ1-2, with D unclear. Per the germline V gene, CDR1 is MGHRA and CDR2 is YSYEKL. Trimming stripped 2 bases from V and 8 bases from J, with 9 bases between. The CDR3 consists of 12 residues. The CDR3 loop reads CASSQFRWGYTF. In DNA form, the CDR3 reads TGCGCCAGCAGCCAATTCCGGTGGGGCTACACCTTC.

DNA for the CDR3: TGTGCCAGCAGTGACTCGATAGATAACACCGGGGAGCTGTTTTTT. It is translated as CASSDSIDNTGELFF. The genes are TRBV6-4 and TRBJ2-2, with D hard to call. V dropped 0 bases and J dropped 2 bases, with 7 bases sitting between them. CDR1 MRHNA and CDR2 SNTAGT come from the germline V gene. The CDR3 consists of 15 residues.

J is TRBJ2-5 and V is TRBV5-6; TRBD2 is a possible D gene (6 bases). Trimming cost V 3 bases and J 2 bases, with 14 bases left between them. Germline V lookup: CDR1 SGHDT, CDR2 YYEEEE. The CDR3 covers 15 residues. CDR3 coding DNA: TGTGCCAGCAGCTCGGAGACTAGAGTTCAAGAGACCCAGTACTTC. Its translation is CASSSETRVQETQYF. Combining the CDR3 with reference TRBV5-6 and TRBJ2-5 gives the whole variable domain DAGVTQSPTHLIKTRGQQVTLRCSPKSGHDTVSWYQQALGQGPQFIFQYYEEEERQRGNFPDRFSGHQFPNYSSELNVNALLLGDSALYLCASSSETRVQETQYFGPGTRLLVL.